The rows below give T cell receptor beta chains drawn from one sample of a study of PD-L1 blockade in urothelial cancer. The method was immunoSEQ multiplex PCR; TCRdb's version includes in-frame clones alone and lacks a portion of them. The sample has roughly 60,000 clones; about 80% are singletons. The input for sequencing was PBMCs, taken around atezolizumab (anti-PD-L1) treatment. All receptors derive from a man aged 70-80 years with urothelial cancer. The CDR3 runs from the conserved cysteine through the conserved F or W. The D gene is left open where the match is weak. Size is omitted from some rows. Given values are once, few, many or a class for expanded clones.

TRBJ2-2	TRBD1	TRBV7-9	-	CASSAQGTGELFF	TGTGCCAGCAGCGCACAGGGGACCGGGGAGCTGTTTTTT
TRBJ1-5	-	TRBV19	few	CASSISNQPQHF	TGTGCCAGTAGTATTAGTAATCAGCCCCAGCATTTT
TRBJ2-3	TRBD2	TRBV29-1	-	CSVELAGAGDTQYF	TGCAGCGTTGAGTTAGCGGGAGCGGGGGATACGCAGTATTTT
TRBJ2-6	-	TRBV30	-	CAWEPGANVLTF	TGTGCCTGGGAGCCTGGGGCCAACGTCCTGACTTTC
TRBJ2-1	TRBD2	TRBV19	-	CASTGTSGSGEQFF	TGTGCCAGTACCGGGACTAGCGGGAGTGGTGAGCAGTTCTTC
TRBJ1-3	TRBD1	TRBV25-1	-	CASSGGTGFGNTIYF	TGTGCCAGCAGTGGCGGGACAGGGTTTGGAAACACCATATATTTT
TRBJ2-7	TRBD2	TRBV6-5	-	CASSYSIAGGLGEQYF	TGTGCCAGCAGTTACTCGATAGCGGGAGGCCTCGGCGAGCAGTACTTC
TRBJ2-6	-	TRBV28	once	CASKPPGAGANVLTF	TGTGCCAGCAAACCCCCAGGGGCTGGGGCCAACGTCCTGACTTTC
TRBJ2-5	-	TRBV5-4	-	CASSSMGRQETQYF	TGTGCCAGCAGCTCCATGGGGCGGCAAGAGACCCAGTACTTC
TRBJ1-2	-	TRBV7-2	-	CASSFTGQYGYTF	TGTGCCAGCAGCTTCACAGGGCAATATGGCTACACCTTC
TRBJ2-1	TRBD1	TRBV9	-	CASSLDRGEDEQFF	TGTGCCAGCAGCCTCGACAGGGGGGAGGATGAGCAGTTCTTC
TRBJ2-7	TRBD2	TRBV6-4	-	CASSPDAQLTSGSIGEQYF	TGTGCCAGCAGTCCGGACGCCCAACTGACTAGCGGGAGTATTGGCGAGCAGTACTTC
TRBJ2-3	-	TRBV10-1	-	CASSESGLYHGTDTQYF	TGCGCCAGCAGTGAGTCGGGACTTTACCACGGCACAGATACGCAGTATTTT
TRBJ2-7	TRBD2	TRBV5-1	-	CASSSSGGGEEQYF	TGCGCCAGCTCATCTAGCGGTGGGGGGGAGGAGCAGTACTTC
TRBJ2-7	-	TRBV21-1	-	CASSTDVGSPSYEQYF	TGTGCCAGCAGTACCGACGTCGGGTCCCCCTCCTACGAGCAGTACTTC
TRBJ1-5	-	TRBV30	-	CAWSVRGGVGNQPQHF	TGTGCCTGGAGTGTACGGGGAGGGGTTGGCAATCAGCCCCAGCATTTT
TRBJ2-1	TRBD2	TRBV2	few	CASSGLGLAGGPGEQFF	TGTGCCAGCAGTGGTCTCGGACTAGCGGGAGGGCCGGGGGAGCAGTTCTTC
TRBJ1-4	-	TRBV19	-	CASGRADNEKLFF	TGTGCCAGTGGGCGGGCCGATAATGAAAAACTGTTTTTT
TRBJ2-5	TRBD1	TRBV11-2	-	CASSSGDRDFETQYF	TGTGCCAGCAGCTCTGGGGACAGGGATTTTGAGACCCAGTACTTC
TRBJ1-2	-	TRBV19	-	CASSGTGLLYGYTF	TGTGCCAGTAGTGGTACAGGCCTCCTTTATGGCTACACCTTC
TRBJ1-2	TRBD1	TRBV27	-	CASKRTGGYGYTF	TGTGCCAGCAAAAGGACAGGGGGCTATGGCTACACCTTC
TRBJ2-5	-	TRBV5-5	-	CASRGHETQYF	TGTGCCAGCAGGGGCCATGAGACCCAGTACTTC
TRBJ1-1	-	TRBV2	-	CASSEVGGWRGNEAFF	TGTGCCAGCAGTGAAGTTGGGGGGTGGCGAGGCAATGAAGCTTTCTTT
TRBJ1-5	TRBD1	TRBV5-6	-	CASSSTGTANSPQHF	TGTGCCAGCAGCTCCACCGGGACAGCCAATTCGCCCCAGCATTTT
TRBJ2-1	TRBD1	TRBV7-9	-	CASSQGTGNEQFF	TGTGCCAGCAGCCAAGGGACAGGCAATGAGCAGTTCTTC
TRBJ2-1	-	TRBV7-2	-	CASSLVTGPNEQFF	TGTGCCAGCAGCTTAGTAACAGGGCCCAATGAGCAGTTCTTC
TRBJ2-7	-	TRBV6-1	-	CASNLLGTDEQYF	TGTGCCAGCAATCTACTAGGTACCGACGAGCAGTACTTC
TRBJ1-2	TRBD1	TRBV30	few	CASTGGRGYGYTF	TGTGCTTCGACAGGGGGACGGGGCTATGGCTACACCTTC
TRBJ2-1	TRBD2	TRBV29-1	-	CSVYIAGGGLDEQFF	TGCAGCGTGTACATAGCGGGAGGGGGGTTGGATGAGCAGTTCTTC
TRBJ1-2	TRBD1	TRBV27	-	CASSSAGGVRGYTF	TGTGCCAGCAGTTCCGCAGGGGGCGTCCGTGGCTACACCTTC
TRBJ2-3	TRBD1	TRBV27	few	CASSLTGAVVDTQYF	TGTGCCAGCAGTTTAACAGGGGCAGTTGTAGATACGCAGTATTTT
TRBJ2-7	TRBD1	TRBV30	-	CAWSTPRGTIYEQYF	TGTGCCTGGAGCACCCCCAGGGGGACAATCTACGAGCAGTACTTC
TRBJ2-3	-	TRBV29-1	-	CSVVYTDTQYF	TGCAGCGTTGTGTACACAGATACGCAGTATTTT
TRBJ1-4	-	TRBV19	-	CASSISLNEKLFF	TGTGCCAGTAGTATCTCCCTAAATGAAAAACTGTTTTTT
TRBJ1-2	TRBD1	TRBV30	-	CAWSVPRTGGFYGYTF	TGTGCCTGGAGTGTACCCCGGACAGGGGGCTTCTATGGCTACACCTTC
TRBJ2-2	-	TRBV25-1	-	CASSENSGNTGELFF	TGTGCCAGCAGTGAAAACAGCGGAAACACCGGGGAGCTGTTTTTT
TRBJ1-5	-	TRBV7-9	-	CASSHLREFNQPQHF	TGTGCCAGCAGCCACCTTCGGGAGTTCAATCAGCCCCAGCATTTT
TRBJ2-1	-	TRBV11-2	-	CASSLRSDEQFF	TGTGCCAGCAGCCTTAGGAGCGATGAGCAGTTCTTC
TRBJ1-1	-	TRBV7-6	-	CASSLDRNTEAFF	TGTGCCAGCAGCTTAGACAGGAACACTGAAGCTTTCTTT
TRBJ2-1	TRBD2	TRBV10-2	-	CASSESSGGDNEQFF	TGCGCCAGCAGTGAGTCTTCGGGAGGAGACAATGAGCAGTTCTTC
TRBJ1-5	TRBD1	TRBV9	-	CASSVGQGDQPQHF	TGTGCCAGCAGCGTCGGACAGGGGGATCAGCCCCAGCATTTT
TRBJ1-5	TRBD1	TRBV11-2	-	CASSTQGIGPQHF	TGTGCCAGCAGCACACAGGGGATTGGGCCCCAGCATTTT
TRBJ2-3	-	TRBV21-1	-	CASSKALAGLDTQYF	TGTGCCAGCAGCAAAGCCCTGGCGGGGCTAGATACGCAGTATTTT
TRBJ2-1	TRBD2	TRBV13	few	CASSWGVLAGEGHEQFF	TGTGCCAGCAGCTGGGGTGTCCTAGCGGGAGAAGGGCATGAGCAGTTCTTC
TRBJ2-1	TRBD2	TRBV2	-	CATGLAGGPYNEQFF	TGTGCCACAGGACTAGCGGGAGGGCCTTACAATGAGCAGTTCTTC
TRBJ1-4	-	TRBV4-2	-	CASSPRWGGLEKLFF	TGTGCCAGCAGCCCGCGATGGGGGGGGCTTGAAAAACTGTTTTTT
TRBJ1-2	TRBD1	TRBV5-1	-	CASSFSSTGFYGYTF	TGCGCCAGCAGCTTCTCATCGACAGGGTTCTATGGCTACACCTTC
TRBJ2-7	-	TRBV5-6	-	CASSLGGSHYEQYF	TGTGCCAGCAGCTTGGGAGGGTCTCACTACGAGCAGTACTTC